Listed here are 7 T cell receptor beta chains from one sample, sequenced in a study of blood T cell repertoires in COVID-19. TCRdb's copy holds only in-frame clones and misses some; the assay was immunoSEQ multiplex PCR. The data contain 150,000 or so clones, under 85% of them singletons. The source material was peripheral blood. Every receptor here comes from a man between 60 and 75 years old with COVID-19, enrolled during active disease.

This clone occurred once. The chain carries TRBV19 and TRBJ1-4, with a tentative D call TRBD1 (6 bases). CDR1 LNHDA and CDR2 SQIVND come from the germline V gene (reference sequence). V lost 9 bases, J lost 8 bases, and 19 bases lay in between. This CDR3 comprises 14 residues. The CDR3 is CASSRGGGKEKLFF. CDR3 DNA: TGTGCCAGCTCGCGGGGAGGGGGTAAAGAAAAACTGTTTTTT.

This chain connects TRBV6-1 to TRBJ1-2; D not certain. CDR1 is MNHNS, CDR2 SASEGT, per germline. CDR3 size: 13 residues. V was shortened by 2 bases and J by 2 bases, with 6 bases between the two germline ends. CDR3 loop: CASSESGNYGYTF. The CDR3 DNA reads as TGTGCCAGCAGTGAATCAGGAAACTATGGCTACACCTTC.

The chain joins TRBV5-6 to TRBJ2-1, with 11 bases lining up with TRBD2. With 9 bases clipped from V and 8 bases from J, the junction kept 13 bases outside the gene matches. This CDR3 region has 15 residues. Germline values: CDR1 SGHDT, CDR2 YYEEEE. The CDR3 spells CATKDSGRAVHEQFF. The CDR3 DNA reads as TGTGCCACCAAAGATAGCGGGAGGGCCGTCCATGAGCAGTTCTTC.

CDR3 DNA sequence: TGTGCCAGCAGCTTAGACGTCGTGGGGGCAGGGAGAGGTTCACCCCTCCACTTT. Its protein is CASSLDVVGAGRGSPLHF. The chain uses TRBV7-8 and TRBJ1-6; D is possibly TRBD1 (6 bases). V lost 1 base to trimming and J lost 9 bases, with 22 bases between them. The CDR3 loop spans 18 amino acids. Germline CDR1 and CDR2: SGHVS and FQNEAQ.

V is TRBV5-8 and J is TRBJ2-2; D perhaps matches TRBD2 (5 bases). Trimming cost V 2 bases and J 1 base, with 6 bases left between them. The CDR3 length is 14 residues. The germline V gene encodes CDR1 SGHTS and CDR2 YDEGEE. The CDR3 coding sequence is TGTGCCAGCAGCTTCGGAGGGAACACCGGGGAGCTGTTTTTT. Translating gives CASSFGGNTGELFF.

This sequence joins TRBV6-5 and TRBJ1-5, with TRBD1 matching 8 bases. CDR1 is MNHEY, CDR2 SVGAGI, per germline. The V and J ends lost 2 bases and 11 bases, in that order; junction bases with no gene match: 8. The CDR3 totals 14 residues. The chain's CDR3 is CASSYGQGHKTQHF. The CDR3 DNA follows: TGTGCCAGCAGTTACGGACAGGGCCACAAAACCCAGCATTTT.

The chain links TRBV4-2 to TRBJ2-7; possible D gene TRBD1, 7 bases. The CDR3 sequence is 20 residues long. V shed 0 bases and J shed 1 base, with 25 bases lying between them. Germline V gene sequence: CDR1 LGHNA, CDR2 YNFKEQ. The CDR3 region is CASSQDVGEFWSGGSYEQYF. The CDR3 region has the DNA TGTGCCAGCAGCCAAGACGTTGGGGAATTTTGGTCAGGGGGGTCCTACGAGCAGTACTTC.